This T cell receptor (beta chain) is drawn from a study of human T cells and chemical hapten exposure. Study context: Patch tests of 0.01% DPC on the upper back were read at 6 days. Regarding the study as a whole: Versus controls, expanded TCRs had significantly more large CDR3 similarity clusters. With regard to DPC sensitization, TCRs above 1 in 1000 frequency did not change.

Time point described: patch test 1, 2 weeks after DPC sensitization. The treatment denotes: therapeutic diphenylcyclopropenone sensitization with weekly scalp DPC. Unmatched junction bases numbered 9, after V lost 4 bases and J lost 6 bases. CDR1 and CDR2 (germline): LGHDT, YNNKEL (reference sequence). CDR3 length: 14 residues. This clonotype is medium-sized within its sample. Antigen unknown. MiXCR was run by TCRdb on the RACE reads, yielding one entry per CDR3 protein. This sample carries tens of thousands of distinct CDR3 sequences, about 9% of them seen once, and the ten largest clones take 3.5% to 5.5%.

V usage is TRBV3-1 and J usage is TRBJ2-7; TRBD1 matches at 7 bases. The source was whole blood, collected in connection with sensitization to the hapten diphenylcyclopropenone (DPC). The TCR comes from a woman in her forties or fifties with alopecia areata. Some clones in this sample may be carry-over from other donors' samples. CDR3 amino acids: CASSPLRQGGEQYF. In DNA, the CDR3 is TGTGCCAGCAGCCCCTTACGACAGGGTGGCGAGCAGTACTTC.